These T cell receptor beta chains were read from a single sample in a study of OX40 agonist ivuxolimab in advanced cancers. Using immunoSEQ multiplex PCR, the repertoire was profiled, and TCRdb retains in-frame clones only, with some absent. The sample consists of 80,000 to 95,000 clones, 92% of them appearing once. The sample consisted of CD4+ or CD8+ T cells sorted from blood, taken in a trial of the OX40 agonist ivuxolimab. The receptors were gathered from an adult with an advanced solid tumor such as melanoma, head and neck, liver or kidney cancer. Both conserved end residues are part of each CDR3. The D gene is left open where the match is weak. Some rows have no size entry. The others give once, few or many, or a class for an expanded clone.

-,TRBJ2-3,-,TRBV29-1,TGCAGCGTTGAGATGGGTATCACAGATACGCAGTATTTT,CSVEMGITDTQYF
-,TRBJ2-3,-,TRBV25-1,TGTGCCAGCAGTGAATTCGAACCATCAGATACGCAGTATTTT,CASSEFEPSDTQYF
TRBD2,TRBJ2-1,-,TRBV9,TGTGCCAGCAGCGATACCGGGACTAGCGGGAAAGTTGCAAATGAGCAGTTCTTC,CASSDTGTSGKVANEQFF
TRBD1,TRBJ2-7,-,TRBV5-4,TGTGCCAGCGAACGGACCGGGACAGGGGGCTACGAGCAGTACTTC,CASERTGTGGYEQYF
TRBD1,TRBJ2-6,-,TRBV9,TGTGCCAGCAGCCCCCGGACAGGCGACTCTGGGGCCAACGTCCTGACTTTC,CASSPRTGDSGANVLTF
-,TRBJ2-5,-,TRBV5-4,TGTGCCAGCAGCCCGGCGCTACTAGCAGGGGAGACCCAGTACTTC,CASSPALLAGETQYF
-,TRBJ1-3,-,TRBV15,TGTGCCACCGGGCAGGAGCTGGGAAACACCATATATTTT,CATGQELGNTIYF
TRBD1,TRBJ2-7,-,TRBV7-8,TGTGCCAGCAGCTCCACCAACAGGGGGCGGGAGTACTTC,CASSSTNRGREYF
-,TRBJ2-3,-,TRBV5-1,TGCGCCAGCAGTCTAGCCCTACAGGGAATGAGCACAGATACGCAGTATTTT,CASSLALQGMSTDTQYF
-,TRBJ2-5,-,TRBV6-1,TGTGCCAGCACCAGTGGTATAACCCAGTACTTC,CASTSGITQYF
-,TRBJ1-5,-,TRBV27,TGTGCCAGCAGTTCTGGAAGCATCAATCAGCCCCAGCATTTT,CASSSGSINQPQHF
-,TRBJ2-3,-,TRBV30,TGTGCCTGGATTCCGGGCAGCAGTGGAAACACGCAGTATTTT,CAWIPGSSGNTQYF
-,TRBJ2-2,-,TRBV7-3,TGTGCCAGCAGCTCCAGGACCAACTCGGGGGAGCTGTTTTTT,CASSSRTNSGELFF
-,TRBJ2-5,once,TRBV19,TGTGCCAGTAGTATAGTTGCGGGGAACCGGGAGACCCAGTACTTC,CASSIVAGNRETQYF
-,TRBJ1-1,-,TRBV6-6,TGTGCCAGCAGTTACCCCGGCAGGAACACTGAAGCTTTCTTT,CASSYPGRNTEAFF
-,TRBJ2-2,-,TRBV5-8,TGTGCCAGCAGCTTGGGACAGCTGAACACCGGGGAGCTGTTTTTT,CASSLGQLNTGELFF
TRBD2,TRBJ2-1,-,TRBV5-1,TGCGCCAGCAGCTGGGGGACTAGCGGGAGTTCGAATGAGCAGTTCTTC,CASSWGTSGSSNEQFF
TRBD1,TRBJ1-4,-,TRBV18,TGTGCCAGCTCACCACTGACGGGACAGGGAAGTTCTGGTGAAAAACTGTTTTTT,CASSPLTGQGSSGEKLFF
-,TRBJ2-5,-,TRBV7-8,TGTGCCAGCAGCGCCTACAGGGGGAGGGTCCAAGAGACCCAGTACTTC,CASSAYRGRVQETQYF
TRBD1,TRBJ1-6,-,TRBV11-2,TGTGCCAGCAGCTTATTCCGACAGGGAAATTCACCCCTCCACTTT,CASSLFRQGNSPLHF
TRBD2,TRBJ2-1,-,TRBV5-1,TGCGCCAGCAGCCCAACACTAGCGGGTAACTACAATGAGCAGTTCTTC,CASSPTLAGNYNEQFF
-,TRBJ1-1,-,TRBV11-1,TGTGCCAGCAGCTTAATAGGGAACACTGAAGCTTTCTTT,CASSLIGNTEAFF
TRBD2,TRBJ2-1,-,TRBV11-2,TGTGCCAGCAGCTCGCGGGGGGGCGCCGGGGTCAATGAGCAGTTCTTC,CASSSRGGAGVNEQFF
-,TRBJ2-5,-,TRBV7-9,TGTGCCAGCAGCTACCAAGAGACCCAGTACTTC,CASSYQETQYF
-,TRBJ2-7,few,TRBV10-3,TGTGCCATCCGCAGGGATCCCTACGAGCAGTACTTC,CAIRRDPYEQYF
TRBD2,TRBJ2-2,-,TRBV19,TGTGCCAGTGCTTGGGGGAGGGACACCGGGGAGCTGTTTTTT,CASAWGRDTGELFF
TRBD1,TRBJ2-3,-,TRBV5-1,TGCGCCAGCAGCTCCGGTTGGCAGGGGGCCAGCACAGATACGCAGTATTTT,CASSSGWQGASTDTQYF
-,TRBJ1-1,-,TRBV6-5,TGTGCCAGCAGTTACCCACAGCGTCTGAATATGGCTTTCTTT,CASSYPQRLNMAFF
-,TRBJ1-4,-,TRBV30,TGTGCCTGGAGTGTACCGGGGGCCGGTGAAAAACTGTTTTTT,CAWSVPGAGEKLFF
-,TRBJ2-1,-,TRBV20-1,TGCAGTGCTAGTCCCCTCGATGAGCAGTTCTTC,CSASPLDEQFF
-,TRBJ1-2,-,TRBV19,TGTGCCAGTAGTATAGACACGGCAAGAAACTATGGCTACACCTTC,CASSIDTARNYGYTF
TRBD1,TRBJ1-2,-,TRBV25-1,TGTGCCAGCAGTGGCTCCGGGACAGTTGGTCAGGGCTACACCTTC,CASSGSGTVGQGYTF
-,TRBJ1-6,once,TRBV11-1,TGTGCCAGCAGCAGCCGGGCCGGTGGGAGCTCCTATAATTCACCCCTCCACTTT,CASSSRAGGSSYNSPLHF
TRBD2,TRBJ2-1,-,TRBV19,TGTGCCAGTAGTAAGGTCTCTAGCGGGAGACCCGAGCAGTTCTTC,CASSKVSSGRPEQFF
TRBD1,TRBJ2-1,-,TRBV6-1,TGTGCCAGCAGTGAATACCACGGCGGGACAGGGTCTAATGAGCAGTTCTTC,CASSEYHGGTGSNEQFF
-,TRBJ1-1,-,TRBV5-1,TGCGCCAGCAGCTTGGCCGGGGAGAACACTGAAGCTTTCTTT,CASSLAGENTEAFF
-,TRBJ1-6,few,TRBV4-1,TGCGCCAGCAGCCCAGGGCCCATTAATTCACCCCTCCACTTT,CASSPGPINSPLHF